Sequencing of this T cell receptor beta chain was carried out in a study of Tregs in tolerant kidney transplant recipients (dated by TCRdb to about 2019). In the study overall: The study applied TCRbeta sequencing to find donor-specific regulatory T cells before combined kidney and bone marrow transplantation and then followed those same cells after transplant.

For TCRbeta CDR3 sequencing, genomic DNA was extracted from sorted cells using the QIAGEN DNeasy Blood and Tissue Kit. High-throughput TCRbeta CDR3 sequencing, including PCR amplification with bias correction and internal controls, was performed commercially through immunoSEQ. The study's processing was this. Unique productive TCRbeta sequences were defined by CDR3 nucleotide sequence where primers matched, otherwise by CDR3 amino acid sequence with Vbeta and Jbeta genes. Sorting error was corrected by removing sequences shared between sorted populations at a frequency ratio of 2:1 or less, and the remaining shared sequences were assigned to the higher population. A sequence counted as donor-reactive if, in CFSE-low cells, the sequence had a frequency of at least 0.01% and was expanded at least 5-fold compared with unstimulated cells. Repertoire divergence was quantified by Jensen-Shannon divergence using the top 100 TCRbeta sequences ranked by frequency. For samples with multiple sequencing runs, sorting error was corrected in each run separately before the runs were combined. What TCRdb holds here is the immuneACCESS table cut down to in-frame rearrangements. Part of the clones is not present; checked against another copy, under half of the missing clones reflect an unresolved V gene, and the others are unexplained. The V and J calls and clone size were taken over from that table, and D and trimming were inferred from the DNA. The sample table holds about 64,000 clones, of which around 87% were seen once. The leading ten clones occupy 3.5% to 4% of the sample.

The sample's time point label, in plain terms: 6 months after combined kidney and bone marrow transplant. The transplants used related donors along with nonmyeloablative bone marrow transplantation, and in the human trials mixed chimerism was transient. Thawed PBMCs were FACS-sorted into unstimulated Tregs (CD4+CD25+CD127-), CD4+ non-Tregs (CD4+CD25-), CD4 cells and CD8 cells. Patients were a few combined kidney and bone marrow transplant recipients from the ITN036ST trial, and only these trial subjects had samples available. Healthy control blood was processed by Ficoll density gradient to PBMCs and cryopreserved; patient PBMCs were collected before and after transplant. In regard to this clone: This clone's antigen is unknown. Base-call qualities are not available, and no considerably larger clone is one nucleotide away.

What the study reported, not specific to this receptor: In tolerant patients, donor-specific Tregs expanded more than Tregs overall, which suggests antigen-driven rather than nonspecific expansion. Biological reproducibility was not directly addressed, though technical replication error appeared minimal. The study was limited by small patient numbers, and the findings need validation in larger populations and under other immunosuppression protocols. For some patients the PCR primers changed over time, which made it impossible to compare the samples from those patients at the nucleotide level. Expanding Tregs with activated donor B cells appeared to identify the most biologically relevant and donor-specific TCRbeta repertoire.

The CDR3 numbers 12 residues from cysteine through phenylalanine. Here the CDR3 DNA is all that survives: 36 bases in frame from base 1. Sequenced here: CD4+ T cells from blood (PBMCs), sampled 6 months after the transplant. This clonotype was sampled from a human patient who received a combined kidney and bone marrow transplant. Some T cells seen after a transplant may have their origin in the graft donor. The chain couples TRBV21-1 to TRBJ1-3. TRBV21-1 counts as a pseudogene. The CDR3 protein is CASRLSGNTIYF. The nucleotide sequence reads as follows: TGTGCCAGCAGACTCTCTGGAAACACCATATATTTT.